The sample holds many counts of the clone carrying this TCR beta chain. Its antigen is still unknown. This entry belongs to a study of CD8 T cells in ankylosing spondylitis. The TCR beta libraries were generated through quantitative 5'-RACE incorporating molecular barcodes. TCRdb independently ran MiXCR on the 5' RACE reads; one entry per CDR3 protein. The repertoire has 200,000 to 250,000 distinct CDR3 sequences, under 30% of them found once; the top ten carry 5% to 7.5%. Germline-derived CDR1 and CDR2 are MDHEN and SYDVKM. With 5 bases removed from V and 3 bases from J, the gap between germline ends came to 22 bases. CDR3 length equals 17 residues. Whole-study results and caveats: Previously reported in reactive arthritis synovial fluid and blood were some of the motif variants.

The rearrangement joins TRBV28 to TRBJ1-1; D possibly corresponds to TRBD1 (6 bases). This receptor was identified in a male donor with ankylosing spondylitis or in good health (not recorded which). The sequenced material came from blood, either unsorted or a sorted T cell fraction (not recorded which). The CDR3: CASSPSPRQVAYTEAFF. In DNA, the CDR3 is TGTGCCAGCAGTCCCTCCCCTCGACAGGTTGCTTACACTGAAGCTTTCTTT.